This T cell receptor (beta chain) was retrieved from a study of cytomegalovirus exposure and HLA in healthy donors. As for this clone: Its antigen is undetermined.

Germline CDR1 reads LNHNV; CDR2 reads YYDKDF (reference sequence). V dropped 3 bases and J dropped 7; count of bases not matched to a gene: 5. CDR3 length equals 13 residues. Whole-study findings and limits: A few CMV-associated chains proved CMV antigen-specific in vitro.

Repertoires were generated with immunoSEQ multiplex PCR, while TCRdb's copy carries only in-frame clones and drops some. The sample contains 230,000 or so clones, 85% to 90% of which appear only once. The sequencing sample was made of PBMCs. The receptor was derived from a young woman in good health and CMV-seronegative. The V call is TRBV15, the J call TRBJ1-2; 7 nucleotides align to TRBD1. The CDR3 spells CATSSPAGGGYTF. The CDR3 nucleotides read TGTGCCACCAGCAGTCCTGCAGGGGGTGGCTACACCTTC. The full variable domain, in which reference TRBV15 and TRBJ1-2 provide the parts outside the CDR3, is DAMVIQNPRYQVTQFGKPVTLSCSQTLNHNVMYWYQQKSSQAPKLLFHYYDKDFNNEADTPDNFQSRRPNTSFCFLDIRSPGLGDTAMYLCATSSPAGGGYTFGSGTRLTVV.